This passage covers 15 T cell receptor beta chains from one sample sequenced in a study of shared clonotypes between healthy human individuals. Libraries were prepared by immunoSEQ multiplex PCR; TCRdb keeps only in-frame clonotypes and omits some of them. The sample lists approximately 2.4 million clones; about 94% were seen once. The specimen was naive CD4+ T cells sorted from blood. Subset described: CD45RA+ positively selected. The receptors were sampled from a man between 18 and 35 years old in good health.

This chain joins TRBV28 and TRBJ2-7, with 7 bases identical to TRBD1. Trimming cost V 7 bases and J 3 bases; bases outside gene matches: 12. The germline gives CDR1 MDHEN, CDR2 SYDVKM. This CDR3 spans 15 amino acids. The CDR3 here is CASTVATGTLYEQYF. In DNA, the CDR3 is TGTGCCAGCACGGTCGCGACAGGGACGCTCTACGAGCAGTACTTC.

The chain is built from TRBV29-1 and TRBJ1-1; D might be TRBD1 (6 bases). This CDR3 comprises 15 residues. The V end lost 6 bases, the J end lost 5 bases, and 22 bases lay between the germline ends. Germline CDR1 reads SQVTM; CDR2 reads ANQGSEA. The CDR3 protein is CSVWGHRAQGTEAFF. The DNA for the CDR3 is TGCAGCGTCTGGGGGCACAGGGCGCAGGGGACTGAAGCTTTCTTT.

This chain connects TRBV18 to TRBJ2-7; perhaps TRBD1 as D (7 bases). CDR1 and CDR2 (germline): KGHSH, LQKENI. CDR3 size: 15 residues. The V end was cut by 3 bases, the J end by 3 bases, with 15 bases between. The CDR3 region has the DNA TGTGCCAGCTCACCTAACAGGGGAGGACTCTACGAGCAGTACTTC. It yields the protein CASSPNRGGLYEQYF.

The chain recombines TRBV7-2 with TRBJ2-2, with D unresolved. CDR3 length: 15 residues. The V and J ends lost 5 bases and 5 bases respectively, with 15 bases between them. Germline V gene sequence: CDR1 SGHTA, CDR2 FQGNSA. CDR3 bases: TGTGCCAGCAGCCCCCGAGCTCCTCGGACCGGGGAGCTGTTTTTT. Amino acid sequence: CASSPRAPRTGELFF.

A remark on this clone: Distinct nucleotide sequences in the sample also encode this CDR3. CDR3 nucleotides: TGTGCCAGCAGTTACCCGGGAAGGTACGAGCAGTACTTC. Translating it yields CASSYPGRYEQYF. The chain employs TRBV6-5 and TRBJ2-7, with a weak D call TRBD2 (5 bases). V shed 2 bases and J shed 4 bases, with 9 bases lying between them. Germline V CDR1 and CDR2: MNHEY, SVGAGI. This CDR3 has 13 amino acids.

This chain connects TRBV7-9 to TRBJ1-3, with a weak D call TRBD1 (5 bases). Trimming took 5 bases from V and 1 from J, leaving 9 bases between them. Looked up from germline, CDR1 is SEHNR and CDR2 is FQNEAQ (reference sequence). The CDR3 consists of 14 residues. In nucleotides, the CDR3 is TGTGCCAGCAGCGGGGCCACTTCTGGAAACACCATATATTTT. This encodes CASSGATSGNTIYF.

This clone appeared once. J is TRBJ1-5 and V is TRBV4-1, with D possibly matching TRBD1 (5 bases). Trimming pared 0 bases from V and 8 bases from J, leaving 14 bases between. Germline V gene sequence: CDR1 MGHRA, CDR2 YSYEKL. The CDR3 contains 15 residues. CDR3 in DNA: TGCGCCAGCAGCCAAGACCTCGCGGGGCCGGAGCCCCAGCATTTT. Translated: CASSQDLAGPEPQHF.

This chain connects TRBV5-4 to TRBJ2-1; D possibly corresponds to TRBD2 (6 bases). The CDR3 spans 14 residues. The V end lost 0 bases, the J end lost 7 bases, and 11 bases lay between the germline ends. Germline V gene sequence: CDR1 SGHNT, CDR2 YYREEE (reference sequence). For the CDR3, the DNA is TGTGCCAGCAGCTTGGCCGGGACTCCAAATGAGCAGTTCTTC. It encodes CASSLAGTPNEQFF. The full variable domain, in which reference TRBV5-4 and TRBJ2-1 provide the parts outside the CDR3, is ETGVTQSPTHLIKTRGQQVTLRCSSQSGHNTVSWYQQALGQGPQFIFQYYREEENGRGNFPPRFSGLQFPNYSSELNVNALELDDSALYLCASSLAGTPNEQFFGPGTRLTVL.

This chain links TRBV11-2 with TRBJ2-2; perhaps TRBD1 as D (6 bases). V was pared by 5 bases and J by 2 bases, with 9 bases between. Germline CDR1 and CDR2: SGHAT and FQNNGV. The CDR3 consists of 14 residues. The CDR3 sequence is CASSMDRNTGELFF. DNA for the CDR3: TGTGCCAGCAGCATGGACAGAAACACCGGGGAGCTGTTTTTT.

The rearrangement links TRBV15 to TRBJ2-3; 7 bases match TRBD1. The germline V gene encodes CDR1 LNHNV and CDR2 YYDKDF (reference sequence). J gave up 3 bases and V 0 bases, and 12 bases lay outside the gene matches. The CDR3 has 18 amino acids. The CDR3 region is CATSRDRITGARTDTQYF. CDR3 bases: TGTGCCACCAGCAGAGATCGTATAACAGGGGCAAGGACAGATACGCAGTATTTT.

The V and J genes are TRBV5-6 and TRBJ2-5, with TRBD2 as a possible D gene (5 bases). This CDR3 is 13 amino acids long. Germline CDR1 is SGHDT and CDR2 is YYEEEE. Trimming removed 6 bases from V and 2 bases from J, with 11 bases in between. The CDR3 sequence is CASIIGGQETQYF. Here the CDR3 DNA reads TGTGCCAGCATCATAGGCGGGCAAGAGACCCAGTACTTC.

As for this clone: At the DNA level, this CDR3 is encoded by other sequences in the same sample as well. The chain links TRBV30 to TRBJ1-5; D ambiguous. The CDR3 contains 12 residues. The germline V gene encodes CDR1 GTSNPN and CDR2 SVGIG (reference sequence). V gave up 2 bases and J gave up 2 bases, with 4 bases separating them. The DNA for the CDR3 is TGTGCCTGGAGTCCAGGCAATCAGCCCCAGCATTTT. It codes for CAWSPGNQPQHF.

The chain has TRBV9 and TRBJ1-1, with a possible D match to TRBD1 (5 bases). In germline, CDR1 is SGDLS, CDR2 YYNGEE. The CDR3 is 14 amino acids. Trimming removed 3 bases at V and 2 bases at J, with 11 bases between. CDR3 in DNA: TGTGCCAGCAGCGGGGGACCGGTTAACACTGAAGCTTTCTTT. It is translated as CASSGGPVNTEAFF.

V is TRBV29-1 and J is TRBJ2-5, with D maybe TRBD1 (5 bases). The germline V gene encodes CDR1 SQVTM and CDR2 ANQGSEA. CDR3 length: 13 residues. V lost 5 bases and J lost 4, with 14 bases in between. CDR3 DNA sequence: TGCAGCGTTACCGACAGCGCGTCAGAGACCCAGTACTTC. Its protein product is CSVTDSASETQYF.

The chain uses TRBV2 and TRBJ2-5; possibly TRBD1 or TRBD2 for D (5 bases each). Germline lookup yields CDR1 SNHLY and CDR2 FYNNEI. The CDR3 is 13 residues long. Deletions cut 7 bases from V and 3 bases from J, with 12 bases between. The chain's CDR3 is CASTRDQEETQYF. CDR3 nucleotides: TGTGCCAGCACAAGGGACCAAGAAGAGACCCAGTACTTC. Full variable domain (remainder filled in from reference TRBV2 and TRBJ2-5): EPEVTQTPSHQVTQMGQEVILRCVPISNHLYFYWYRQILGQKVEFLVSFYNNEISEKSEIFDDQFSVERPDGSNFTLKIRSTKLEDSAMYFCASTRDQEETQYFGPGTRLLVL.